The 5 T cell receptor beta chains reported below all come from one sample, sequenced in a study of blood T cell repertoires in COVID-19. Method: immunoSEQ multiplex PCR; TCRdb's copy keeps in-frame clones and lacks some. The repertoire holds about 76,000 clones, with 70% to 90% as singletons. The sequenced material came from peripheral blood. The receptors were sampled from a man in his 60s with COVID-19, enrolled during active disease.

The rearrangement uses TRBV7-9 and TRBJ2-5; 7 bases fit TRBD2. The V segment lost 5 bases and the J segment 3 bases; nucleotides outside the gene matches: 3. The CDR3 spans 13 residues. Germline lookup yields CDR1 SEHNR and CDR2 FQNEAQ (reference sequence). The CDR3 sequence: CASSLGLKETQYF. The CDR3 nucleotides read TGTGCCAGCAGCCTGGGACTAAAAGAGACCCAGTACTTC.

The rearrangement links TRBV5-4 to TRBJ1-6; 9 positions agree with TRBD1. Germline loops: CDR1 SGHNT, CDR2 YYREEE (reference sequence). CDR3 length equals 18 residues. Trimming removed 1 base from V and 7 bases from J; junction bases left unmatched: 12. In nucleotides, the CDR3 is TGTGCCAGCAGCTTGAGGGGACAGGGATTTTTGGGGAATTCACCCCTCCACTTT. The encoded protein is CASSLRGQGFLGNSPLHF.

The chain joins TRBV29-1 to TRBJ1-1; D unresolved. This CDR3 has 8 residues. Germline V gives CDR1 SQVTM, CDR2 ANQGSEA. The CDR3 is CRPTGAFF. The CDR3 coding sequence is TGCAGACCGACGGGAGCTTTCTTT.

The V call is TRBV15, the J call TRBJ2-2, with TRBD1 identical over 8 bases. This CDR3 is 17 amino acids long. Germline CDR1 LNHNV, CDR2 YYDKDF (reference sequence). After removal of 3 bases from V and 5 bases from J, the junction contained 11 bases not matched to a gene. CDR3 coding DNA: TGTGCCACCAGCAGGGCTGGACAGGGCTTAAGGACCGGGGAGCTGTTTTTT. It codes for CATSRAGQGLRTGELFF. The full variable domain, rest sourced from reference TRBV15 and TRBJ2-2, is DAMVIQNPRYQVTQFGKPVTLSCSQTLNHNVMYWYQQKSSQAPKLLFHYYDKDFNNEADTPDNFQSRRPNTSFCFLDIRSPGLGDTAMYLCATSRAGQGLRTGELFFGEGSRLTVL.

The chain couples TRBV5-4 to TRBJ2-7; possible D gene TRBD2, 6 bases. CDR1 is SGHNT, CDR2 YYREEE, per germline (reference sequence). The CDR3 length is 15 residues. The V gene lost 0 bases and the J gene lost 0 bases, with 10 bases spanning the gap. The CDR3 here is CASSLEGTPSYEQYF. The CDR3 DNA reads as TGTGCCAGCAGCTTGGAGGGGACTCCCTCCTACGAGCAGTACTTC.